The sequence of this T cell receptor (beta chain) was determined in a study of T cell repertoires in cytomegalovirus infection. Overall study context: Signatures in public TCR beta sequences pointed to both CMV infection and matching HLA type.

Note on this clonotype: Its specificity is not known.

TCRdb re-derived calls from the reads in MiXCR, one entry per CDR3 protein. The sample has approximately 590,000 distinct CDR3 sequences; around 40% are singletons. V trimming: 3 bases; J trimming: 5 bases; junction bases outside the gene matches: 10. There are 16 residues in the CDR3. The material was cultured PBMCs, obtained from culture after CMV antigen stimulation. The chain couples TRBV12-3 or TRBV12-4 to TRBJ2-1; 7 positions match TRBD1. This receptor was obtained from a human donor in good health (CMV status not recorded). Some clones in this sample may be carry-over from other donors' samples. In DNA form, the CDR3 reads TGTGCCAGCAGTTTGGCAGGGCAGGGGGTACACAATGAGCAGTTCTTC. Its translation: CASSLAGQGVHNEQFF.